This TCR beta chain is from a study of CD8+ T cells in alopecia areata. The CDR3 sequence is 15 residues long. Deletions cut 5 bases from V and 6 bases from J, with 18 bases between. Germline values: CDR1 MGHDK, CDR2 SYGVNS. Indicated treatment: oral pan-JAK inhibitor, 5-10 mg twice daily. As the sequencing template, cDNA was produced by extracting RNA and reverse transcribing it. Here immunoSEQ multiplex PCR was the method, and the copy in TCRdb shows in-frame clones only, minus some. The table has about 200,000 clones, about 62% seen once. The material sequenced was CD4+ T cells sorted from blood, taken at week 24, from a patient treated with tofacitinib. The TCR comes from a human donor with alopecia areata. This sequence joins TRBV25-1 and TRBJ2-3; no clear D. CDR3 DNA: TGTGCCAGCAGTAAATCCTACCGGTCGGTCGATACGCAGTATTTT. This sequence encodes CASSKSYRSVDTQYF.